The clone carrying this TCR beta chain was observed a handful of times. What it binds is unknown. Clones were read by immunoSEQ multiplex PCR, and TCRdb kept only the in-frame ones, dropping some. The sample includes 55,000 to 85,000 clones, about nine tenths seen only once; the top ten take 4.2%. The source of the sample is a study of chemoradiotherapy in HPV16-positive cancers. Whole-study findings and limits: Better recurrence-free survival went with HPV-responsive T-cell expansion in HPV16-positive patients. During treatment, candidate HPV-specific clones and E7-related motifs expanded in tumor. Only two HPV16-positive patients supplied the functional HPV-specificity definition.

Germline lookup yields CDR1 SGHDT and CDR2 YYEEEE. The CDR3 totals 14 residues. Germline trimming cut 1 base from V and 3 bases from J; bases unmatched to any gene: 3. The V gene is TRBV5-6, the J gene TRBJ1-2; 7 bases map to TRBD1. The TCR sequence derives from a human donor with HPV-associated anogenital cancer. This specimen consisted of blood, obtained from a patient who underwent chemoradiotherapy. The CDR3 protein is CASSLRGLDYGYTF. The CDR3 DNA follows: TGTGCCAGCAGCTTGAGGGGGCTGGACTATGGCTACACCTTC. The full variable domain, its missing parts supplied by reference TRBV5-6 and TRBJ1-2, is DAGVTQSPTHLIKTRGQQVTLRCSPKSGHDTVSWYQQALGQGPQFIFQYYEEEERQRGNFPDRFSGHQFPNYSSELNVNALLLGDSALYLCASSLRGLDYGYTFGSGTRLTVV.